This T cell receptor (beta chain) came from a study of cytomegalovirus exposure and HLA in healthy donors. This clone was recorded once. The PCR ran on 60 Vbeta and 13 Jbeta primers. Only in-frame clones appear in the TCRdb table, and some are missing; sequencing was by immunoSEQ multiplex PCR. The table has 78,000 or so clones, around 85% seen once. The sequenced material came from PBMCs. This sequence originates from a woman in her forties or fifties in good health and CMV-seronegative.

The CDR3 coding sequence is TGTGCCAGCAGCTCGGGGGGCTCCTACAATGAGCAGTTCTTC. As protein: CASSSGGSYNEQFF. The chain is built from TRBV7-3 and TRBJ2-1, with 7 bases aligning to TRBD2. Looked up from germline, CDR1 is SGHTA and CDR2 is FQGTGA. V lost 4 bases to trimming and J lost 0 bases; unmatched junction nucleotides: 0. The CDR3 loop spans 14 amino acids.